A selection of T cell receptor beta chains follows, all from one sample in a study of T cells after yellow fever vaccination. TCRdb fed the 5' RACE reads into MiXCR, producing one record per CDR3 protein. The sample lists approximately 550,000 distinct CDR3 sequences, 15% to 20% occurring once. The source was PBMCs, collected 15 days after the yellow fever booster vaccination. The receptors shown here come from a man under 40 who received the YFV17D yellow fever vaccine. The CDR3 runs from the conserved cysteine through the conserved F or W. A D gene is named only where the DNA matches it firmly. The size field is filled for only some rows; it gives once, few, many or a size class.

d_gene,j_gene,abundance,v_gene,CDR3nt,CDR3aa
TRBD1,TRBJ2-7,-,TRBV12-3/TRBV12-4,TGTGCCAGCAAAAGTGGACAGGGACAACCCTACGAGCAGTACTTC,CASKSGQGQPYEQYF
-,TRBJ2-1,once,TRBV7-3,TGTGCCAGCAGCGCAGCCGGGACTTACAATGAGCAGTTCTTC,CASSAAGTYNEQFF
-,TRBJ2-3,-,TRBV7-2,TGTGCCAGCAGCTTAGTGAGGGGGGACTCGGGAGATACGCAGTATTTT,CASSLVRGDSGDTQYF
-,TRBJ1-1,-,TRBV20-1,TGCAGTGCTAGATATGGGAACACTGAAGCTTTCTTT,CSARYGNTEAFF
-,TRBJ1-1,-,TRBV7-9,TGTGCCAGCAGCTTCACTGAAGCTTTCTTT,CASSFTEAFF
-,TRBJ2-1,few,TRBV30,TGTGCCTGGAGTGACGGAACCTACAATGAGCAGTTCTTC,CAWSDGTYNEQFF
TRBD1,TRBJ2-5,few,TRBV5-1,TGCGCCAGCAGCTTGCTACAGGGGACCCAAGAGACCCAGTACTTC,CASSLLQGTQETQYF
-,TRBJ2-7,-,TRBV7-9,TGTGCCAGCAGCCCCCCCCGCCTCGGGTATTCCTACGAGCAGTACTTC,CASSPPRLGYSYEQYF
TRBD2,TRBJ2-1,few,TRBV25-1,TGTGCCAGCAGTCAGCGGGGTTACAATGAGCAGTTCTTC,CASSQRGYNEQFF
TRBD2,TRBJ2-1,few,TRBV28,TGTGCCAGCAGTTTCTTGAGTAGCGGGAGGGCCAACTGGAATGAGCAGTTCTTC,CASSFLSSGRANWNEQFF
TRBD2,TRBJ2-1,few,TRBV20-1,TGCAGTGCTCCGCCGGGACTAGCGGGACACGAGCAGTTCTTC,CSAPPGLAGHEQFF
-,TRBJ2-5,-,TRBV25-1,TGTGCCAGCAGTGAAGAGTTGGGGGAGACCCAGTACTTC,CASSEELGETQYF
-,TRBJ2-1,few,TRBV20-1,TGCAGTGCAATAGCGGCCCCTCACAATGAGCAGTTCTTC,CSAIAAPHNEQFF
-,TRBJ1-2,few,TRBV12-3/TRBV12-4,TGTGCCAGCACCTTGCCTAGCTATGGCTACACCTTC,CASTLPSYGYTF
-,TRBJ2-3,-,TRBV20-1,TGCAGTGGTCTAGCACCAGATACGCAGTATTTT,CSGLAPDTQYF
-,TRBJ1-4,few,TRBV7-2,TGTGCCAGCAGCTTCGCGGGACCGCATGAAAAACTGTTTTTT,CASSFAGPHEKLFF
TRBD2,TRBJ2-6,-,TRBV28,TGTGCCACTCGGCGGGGGGGCGCAGTAAGTGGGGCCAACGTCCTGACTTTC,CATRRGGAVSGANVLTF
-,TRBJ2-5,-,TRBV15,TGTGCCACCAGCAGAGTTCCTCGGAGTAGGGGGGGAGAGACCCAGTACTTC,CATSRVPRSRGGETQYF
-,TRBJ2-1,few,TRBV7-2,TGTGCCAGCAGCTTAGAGGCAGGGGTAAACAATGAGCAGTTCTTC,CASSLEAGVNNEQFF
TRBD1,TRBJ2-7,many,TRBV12-3/TRBV12-4,TGTGCCAGCAGGACCGGGACAGGAGCGGACGAGCAGTACTTC,CASRTGTGADEQYF
TRBD1,TRBJ2-2,-,TRBV4-2,TGTGCCAGCAGCCGTACAGGGGTGGTTACCGGGGAGCTGTTTTTT,CASSRTGVVTGELFF
-,TRBJ2-1,few,TRBV6-1,TGTGCCAGCAGTGAACATCGCACTGAGCAGTTCTTC,CASSEHRTEQFF
-,TRBJ1-1,-,TRBV29-1,TGCATGGGCCGGAACACTGAAGCTTTCTTT,CMGRNTEAFF
TRBD1,TRBJ1-5,-,TRBV7-9,TGTGCCAGCAGCCAGGGGGTCAATCAGCCCCAGCATTTT,CASSQGVNQPQHF
TRBD2,TRBJ2-5,-,TRBV20-1,TGCAGTGCTAGAGGACTAGCGGAGACTCAAGAGACCCAGTACTTC,CSARGLAETQETQYF
TRBD1,TRBJ2-7,-,TRBV5-1,TGCGCCAGCAGCCTGGATGGGAGGACAGGGTGGGCCGAGCAGTACTTC,CASSLDGRTGWAEQYF
TRBD2,TRBJ2-3,few,TRBV27,TGTGCCAGCAGCCCTAGGACTAGCGGATACACAGATACGCAGTATTTT,CASSPRTSGYTDTQYF
-,TRBJ1-6,few,TRBV14,TGTGCCAGCAGCCAAGATCGGGGTAATTCACCCCTCCACTTT,CASSQDRGNSPLHF
-,TRBJ2-7,-,TRBV5-1,TGCGCCAGCAGCTTGGCCTGGGCAGGTAATAATTACGAGCAGTACTTC,CASSLAWAGNNYEQYF
-,TRBJ2-7,few,TRBV6-2/TRBV6-3,TGTGCCAGCGGCAACAGGGTCCACGAGCAGTACTTC,CASGNRVHEQYF
TRBD1,TRBJ1-4,-,TRBV29-1,TGCAGCGTTGTATTTGGGACAGGGGATGAAAAACTGTTTTTT,CSVVFGTGDEKLFF
-,TRBJ2-7,few,TRBV9,TGTGCCAGCAGCGTAGAACTGGGTCCCTACGAGCAGTACTTC,CASSVELGPYEQYF
TRBD1,TRBJ1-2,many,TRBV29-1,TGCAGCGTTGTTGGGACAGGGGGAAACTATGGCTACACCTTC,CSVVGTGGNYGYTF
-,TRBJ2-2,-,TRBV5-5,TGTGCCAGCAGCGTGTCCCAGGGGAACACCGGGGAGCTGTTTTTT,CASSVSQGNTGELFF
TRBD2,TRBJ2-5,-,TRBV14,TGTGCCAGCAGCCGCCTAGCGGGAGAAAATCAAGAGACCCAGTACTTC,CASSRLAGENQETQYF
-,TRBJ2-1,-,TRBV5-1,TGCGCCAGCAGCTTGTTGGTGGACAGTTACAATGAGCAGTTCTTC,CASSLLVDSYNEQFF
TRBD1,TRBJ2-5,-,TRBV4-3,TGCGCCAGCAGCCAAACCGAAAGGACAGGGAAAAGGGGGGACCAAGAGACCCAGTACTTC,CASSQTERTGKRGDQETQYF
TRBD1,TRBJ2-7,-,TRBV10-3,TGTGCCATCAGCCGGGACAGGGGCCGATACGAGCAGTACTTC,CAISRDRGRYEQYF
-,TRBJ2-6,few,TRBV7-2,TGTGCCAGCAGCTTTTCTCAGGGACGGGCTGGGGCCAACGTCCTGACTTTC,CASSFSQGRAGANVLTF
-,TRBJ2-1,-,TRBV7-2,TGTGCCAGCAGCTTGATGGGACTGATCTACAATGAGCAGTTCTTC,CASSLMGLIYNEQFF
-,TRBJ1-6,-,TRBV11-2,TGTGCCAGCAGCGGCAGACAGAATAATTCACCCCTCCACTTT,CASSGRQNNSPLHF
-,TRBJ2-1,few,TRBV7-2,TGTGCCAGCAGCCTCCAGAGAAGCTACAATGAGCAGTTCTTC,CASSLQRSYNEQFF
TRBD1,TRBJ1-5,-,TRBV15,TGTGCCACCAGCAGCCCCGACAGGGGTGTATGGCCCCAGCATTTT,CATSSPDRGVWPQHF
TRBD1,TRBJ2-5,-,TRBV25-1,TGTGCCAGCAGTGGAGGACAGGGTTACCAAGAGACCCAGTACTTC,CASSGGQGYQETQYF
-,TRBJ2-7,-,TRBV5-1,TGCGCCAGCCGGGGGGCAGCCTACGAGCAGTACTTC,CASRGAAYEQYF
TRBD1,TRBJ2-7,few,TRBV29-1,TGCAGCGTGAGCAGGGGGCGGTACGAGCAGTACTTC,CSVSRGRYEQYF